This section outlines one TCR beta chain sequence together with its context. What it binds is not known. The entry originates in a study of T cell responses to AZD1222 COVID-19 vaccine. In the study overall: Investigators merged groups given second doses at roughly 4 or roughly 12 weeks. Study-wide findings and caveats: Close to half of spike-specific TCRs reportedly recognize unmutated variant regions. Donors, mostly white British, included more females; clonal diversity was possibly underestimated.

V shed 5 bases, J shed 2 bases, and the junction held 3 bases outside the gene matches. The CDR3 runs to 15 residues. CDR1 is MNHEY, CDR2 SVGAGI, per germline. Libraries were prepared by immunoSEQ multiplex PCR; TCRdb keeps only in-frame clonotypes and omits some of them. The table records approximately 89,000 clones, 88% of them present only once. This specimen was peripheral blood, taken on day 0 of AZD1222 vaccination. The receptor comes from an adult in good health. The chain links TRBV6-5 to TRBJ1-2; 12 bases agree with TRBD1. The CDR3 region has the DNA TGTGCCAGCAGTCGGGACAGGGGGCTCAACTATGGCTACACCTTC. Its translation is CASSRDRGLNYGYTF.